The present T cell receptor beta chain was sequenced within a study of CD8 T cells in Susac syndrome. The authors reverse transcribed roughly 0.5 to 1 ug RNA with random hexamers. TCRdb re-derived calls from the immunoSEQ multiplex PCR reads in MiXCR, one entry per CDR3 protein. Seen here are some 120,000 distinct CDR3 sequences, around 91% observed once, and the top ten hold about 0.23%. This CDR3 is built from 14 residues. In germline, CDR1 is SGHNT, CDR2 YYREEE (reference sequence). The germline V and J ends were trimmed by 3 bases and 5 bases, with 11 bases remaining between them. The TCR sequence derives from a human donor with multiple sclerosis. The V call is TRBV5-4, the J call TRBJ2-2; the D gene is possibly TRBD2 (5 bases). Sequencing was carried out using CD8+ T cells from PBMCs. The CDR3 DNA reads TGTGCCAGCAGCTCGGCGCCGGGGACCGGGGAGCTGTTTTTT. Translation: CASSSAPGTGELFF.